The rows below give T cell receptor beta chains drawn from one sample of a study of blood T cell repertoires in COVID-19. The data were produced by immunoSEQ multiplex PCR, yet TCRdb's version contains in-frame clones alone and is incomplete. Among 200,000 to 300,000 clones, roughly 85% were seen once, and the ten largest hold roughly 3.1%. What was sequenced was peripheral blood. Receptor source: a man younger than 35 with active or convalescent COVID-19. Both conserved end residues are part of each CDR3. The D gene is left open where the match is weak. Not all rows give a size; the values are once, few, many and, for expanded clones, a class.

size | J | V | D | DNA | CDR3
. | TRBJ1-3 | TRBV7-9 | TRBD1 | TGTGCCAGCCGTAAGACAGGGGCAGTCTCTGGAAACACCATATATTTT | CASRKTGAVSGNTIYF
many | TRBJ2-1 | TRBV19 | . | TGTGCCAGTAGTCACGATAGAGGGTCAGCGTACAATGAGCAGTTCTTC | CASSHDRGSAYNEQFF
once | TRBJ2-5 | TRBV28 | TRBD1 | TGTGCCAGCAGAACTCAGGGGGCCGAGACCCAGTACTTC | CASRTQGAETQYF
. | TRBJ2-5 | TRBV12-3/TRBV12-4 | . | TGTGCCAGCAACAGACAGGCGGCGGAGACCCAGTACTTC | CASNRQAAETQYF
. | TRBJ2-7 | TRBV18 | TRBD2 | TGTGCCAGCTCACCGCCCGGACTAGCGGGATTCTACGAGCAGTACTTC | CASSPPGLAGFYEQYF
. | TRBJ1-6 | TRBV3-1/TRBV3-2 | . | TGTGCCAGCAGCCAACAGGGTCGTAATTCACCCCTCCACTTT | CASSQQGRNSPLHF
. | TRBJ1-5 | TRBV6-2/TRBV6-3 | . | TGTGCCAGCAGTTACTCTTTCCGGGGGCGGGGGCAGCCCCAGCATTTT | CASSYSFRGRGQPQHF
once | TRBJ2-7 | TRBV7-2 | . | TGTGCCAGCAGCCCCGGTCAGGGGCGGGAGCAGTACTTC | CASSPGQGREQYF
. | TRBJ1-6 | TRBV4-3 | . | TGCGCCAGCAGCCAAGATTCGGCAGGGGCTAATTCACCCCTCCACTTT | CASSQDSAGANSPLHF
. | TRBJ1-6 | TRBV27 | . | TGTGCCAGCAGTGTCCGACAGTCGGCGAGTTCACCCCTCCACTTT | CASSVRQSASSPLHF
. | TRBJ2-7 | TRBV7-9 | . | TGTGCCAGCAGCTTAGTAGCCGGCTACGAGCAGTACTTC | CASSLVAGYEQYF
. | TRBJ2-5 | TRBV13 | TRBD1 | TGTGCCAGCAGCTCCGGACAGGGTCAAGAGACCCAGTACTTC | CASSSGQGQETQYF
. | TRBJ1-2 | TRBV27 | . | TGTGCCAGCAGTTTAAGCCGGACAGCTAACTATGGCTACACCTTC | CASSLSRTANYGYTF
. | TRBJ1-1 | TRBV19 | . | TGTGCCAGTAGTATGAGAGTCAAGAACACTGAAGCTTTCTTT | CASSMRVKNTEAFF
. | TRBJ2-7 | TRBV5-4 | TRBD2 | TGTGCCAGCAGCGGGCATGGGGGGACTAGCTCTCGCGAGCAGTACTTC | CASSGHGGTSSREQYF
. | TRBJ1-5 | TRBV19 | . | TGTGCCAGTAGTATGGGCAGCCACGCATATAGCAATCAGCCCCAGCATTTT | CASSMGSHAYSNQPQHF
once | TRBJ2-7 | TRBV28 | . | TGTGCCAGCAGGTCGACAGGGGAGGGAGGCTCCTACGAGCAGTACTTC | CASRSTGEGGSYEQYF
. | TRBJ1-4 | TRBV21-1 | . | TGTGCCAGCAGAGGGGGGACAGGGGGCTCCTGTGGGAAACTGTTTTTT | CASRGGTGGSCGKLFF
few | TRBJ1-3 | TRBV28 | . | TGTGCCAGCAGTCCCCCGGTGAGAAACACCATATATTTT | CASSPPVRNTIYF
. | TRBJ1-5 | TRBV28 | TRBD1 | TGTGCCAGCAGTTTAGACAGGGGTCAGCCCCAGCATTTT | CASSLDRGQPQHF
. | TRBJ2-1 | TRBV4-3 | TRBD2 | TGCGCCAGCAGCCAATCCCCCCCTAGCGGGGGGGCCGGGCAGTTCTTC | CASSQSPPSGGAGQFF
once | TRBJ1-5 | TRBV20-1 | . | TGCAGTGCTAGTGATACAGACAGCCCTCTAGATAGCAATCAGCCCCAGCATTTT | CSASDTDSPLDSNQPQHF
. | TRBJ1-3 | TRBV10-1 | . | TGCGCCAGCAGTGCCACAGCTGGAAACACCATATATTTT | CASSATAGNTIYF
. | TRBJ2-7 | TRBV5-1 | . | TGCGCCAGCAGCCGGGGTGAAGGGAACGAGCAGTACTTC | CASSRGEGNEQYF
. | TRBJ2-1 | TRBV15 | TRBD2 | TGTGCCACCAGCACCCCCTTATCTAGCGGGAAAGCGAGCTCCTACAATGAGCAGTTCTTC | CATSTPLSSGKASSYNEQFF
. | TRBJ1-5 | TRBV11-2 | . | TGTGCCAGCAGCTCAGGGTTTTATCAGCCCCAGCATTTT | CASSSGFYQPQHF
. | TRBJ1-6 | TRBV2 | . | TGTGCCAGCAGCGGGGGACCGCAATCACCCCTCCACTTT | CASSGGPQSPLHF
. | TRBJ1-1 | TRBV6-5 | . | TGTGCCAGCAGTTATTCCGGGACTTTGGAGGGAGCTTTCTTT | CASSYSGTLEGAFF
. | TRBJ2-3 | TRBV7-2 | TRBD1 | TGTGCCAGCAGCCTCCAGGGGACAGGGGTTGCAGATACGCAGTATTTT | CASSLQGTGVADTQYF
. | TRBJ2-7 | TRBV7-8 | TRBD2 | TGTGCCAGCAGCCATAGCGGGAGGGCCTACGAGCAGTACTTC | CASSHSGRAYEQYF
. | TRBJ2-7 | TRBV6-5 | . | TGTGCCAGCAGGTTGGGTACAGGGCAGTACTTC | CASRLGTGQYF
. | TRBJ2-3 | TRBV4-3 | . | TGCGCCAGCAGCCAAGAGTCCAGGGGGGCCGGCACAGATACGCAGTATTTT | CASSQESRGAGTDTQYF
few | TRBJ2-7 | TRBV25-1 | . | TGTGCCAGCAGTGAAGGGGCAGGCCCCTACGAGCAGTACTTC | CASSEGAGPYEQYF
. | TRBJ1-3 | TRBV19 | TRBD1 | TGTGCCAGTAGTATAGATCGGGACAGACCAGGAAACACCATATATTTT | CASSIDRDRPGNTIYF
. | TRBJ2-7 | TRBV28 | . | TGTGCCAGCAGTTCAGCGGAAATCTACGAGCAGTACTTC | CASSSAEIYEQYF
. | TRBJ2-7 | TRBV6-4 | TRBD1 | TGTGCCAGCAGTGCGTACAGGGGGCCCTACGAGCAGTACTTC | CASSAYRGPYEQYF
. | TRBJ2-3 | TRBV6-1 | . | TGTGCCAGCAGTGAGACAGAGACCACAGATACGCAGTATTTT | CASSETETTDTQYF
. | TRBJ1-6 | TRBV18 | TRBD1 | TGTGCCAGCTCACCAGTGGACAGGATTGGCTCACCCCTCCACTTT | CASSPVDRIGSPLHF